This T cell receptor (beta chain) was sequenced for a study of cytomegalovirus exposure and HLA in healthy donors. Findings and caveats of the study: Under in vitro conditions, three CMV-associated chains were confirmed as specific for CMV antigens. Reported performance of the classifier showed diagnosis of cytomegalovirus status with high specificity and sensitivity. The study labeled more than 150 TCR beta chains cytomegalovirus-associated. Later, an analysis found that TCR clusters from the first cohort tended to co-occur in the 90 to 150 validation repertoires.

The CDR3 extends over 15 amino acids. CDR1 is SNHLY and CDR2 is FYNNEI in the germline V gene. The V and J ends lost 2 bases and 4 bases respectively, with 12 bases between them. The table came from immunoSEQ multiplex PCR; TCRdb's copy has only in-frame clones and leaves some out. The data contain approximately 300,000 clones, 80% to 90% of them singletons. A note on this clone: Its antigen is unknown.

The V gene is TRBV2, the J gene TRBJ2-1, with unresolved D. The sequenced material came from PBMCs. This TCR was sampled from a woman aged 18-29 years in good health and CMV-seronegative. The CDR3 is CASSECPHSYNEQFF. CDR3 DNA: TGTGCCAGCAGTGAATGCCCCCACAGTTACAATGAGCAGTTCTTC.